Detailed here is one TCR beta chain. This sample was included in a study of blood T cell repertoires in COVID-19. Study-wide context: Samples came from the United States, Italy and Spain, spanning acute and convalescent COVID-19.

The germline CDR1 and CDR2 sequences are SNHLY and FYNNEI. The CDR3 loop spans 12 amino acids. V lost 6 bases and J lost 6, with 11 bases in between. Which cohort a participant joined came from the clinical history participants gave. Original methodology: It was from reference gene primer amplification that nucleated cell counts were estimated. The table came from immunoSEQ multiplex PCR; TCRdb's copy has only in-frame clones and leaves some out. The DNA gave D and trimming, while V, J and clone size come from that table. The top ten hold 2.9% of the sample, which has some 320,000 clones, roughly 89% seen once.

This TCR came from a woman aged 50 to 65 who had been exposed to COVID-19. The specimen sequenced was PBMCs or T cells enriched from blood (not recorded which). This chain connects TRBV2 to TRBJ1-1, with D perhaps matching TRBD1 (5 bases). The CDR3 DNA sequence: TGTGCCAGCAGCGCAGGGTACCCTGAAGCTTTCTTT. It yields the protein CASSAGYPEAFF.